Sequencing of this TCR beta chain was carried out in a study of patients and donors after allogeneic stem cell transplantation. The table lists this clonotype with many counts. Germline V gene lookup returns CDR1 MNHEY and CDR2 SVGEGT. Trimming removed 8 bases from V and 0 bases from J, with 14 bases in between. CDR3 length equals 14 residues. TCRdb fed the RT-PCR reads into MiXCR, producing one record per CDR3 protein. The sample consists of more than 25,000 distinct CDR3 sequences, about 8% of them appearing once. Source material: blood, either unsorted or a sorted T cell fraction (not recorded which). This sequence joins TRBV6-2 or TRBV6-3 and TRBJ2-7; TRBD2 might be the D (6 bases). This clonotype was obtained from a human donor who was either an allogeneic HSCT recipient or a stem cell or donor lymphocyte infusion donor (not recorded which). It is not recorded whose cells these are; they may come from a transplant donor. The CDR3 nucleotides read TGTGCCAGCGGCGTGACTAGTTACTCCTACGAGCAGTACTTC. It encodes CASGVTSYSYEQYF.